This T cell receptor beta chain appears in the sequencing data of a study of blood T cell repertoires in COVID-19. The protocol was immunoSEQ multiplex PCR, while the TCRdb copy is restricted to in-frame clones and leaves out a portion. The sample comprises tens of thousands of clones, approximately 90% of which are singletons, and about 3.1% rests with the top ten. Looked up from germline, CDR1 is LNHDA and CDR2 is SQIVND (reference sequence). This CDR3 spans 15 amino acids. V was shortened by 5 bases and J by 1 base, with 9 bases between the two germline ends. The chain carries TRBV19 and TRBJ2-6; D call uncertain. Sequenced input: peripheral blood. The receptor was derived from a man aged 45 to 65 with acute or convalescent COVID-19. CDR3: CASSSRVSGANVLTF. CDR3 coding DNA: TGTGCCAGTAGTTCTCGGGTATCTGGGGCCAACGTCCTGACTTTC. The full variable domain, rest sourced from reference TRBV19 and TRBJ2-6, is DGGITQSPKYLFRKEGQNVTLSCEQNLNHDAMYWYRQDPGQGLRLIYYSQIVNDFQKGDIAEGYSVSREKKESFPLTVTSAQKNPTAFYLCASSSRVSGANVLTFGAGSRLTVL.